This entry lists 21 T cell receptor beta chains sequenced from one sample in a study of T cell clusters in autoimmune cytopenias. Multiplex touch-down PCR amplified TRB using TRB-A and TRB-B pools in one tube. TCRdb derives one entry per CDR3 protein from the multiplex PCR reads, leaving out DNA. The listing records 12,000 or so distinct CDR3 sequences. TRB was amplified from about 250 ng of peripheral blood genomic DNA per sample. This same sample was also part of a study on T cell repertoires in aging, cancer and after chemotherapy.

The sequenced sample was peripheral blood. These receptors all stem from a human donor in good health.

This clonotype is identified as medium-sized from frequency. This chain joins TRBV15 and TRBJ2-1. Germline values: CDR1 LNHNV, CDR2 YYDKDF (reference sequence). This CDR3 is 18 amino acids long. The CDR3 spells CATSREDLRSAFYNEQFF.

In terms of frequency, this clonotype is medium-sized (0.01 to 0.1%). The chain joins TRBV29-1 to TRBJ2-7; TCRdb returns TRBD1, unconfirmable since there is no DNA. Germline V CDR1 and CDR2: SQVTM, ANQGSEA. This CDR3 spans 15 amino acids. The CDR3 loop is CSVEVYRASSYEQYF.

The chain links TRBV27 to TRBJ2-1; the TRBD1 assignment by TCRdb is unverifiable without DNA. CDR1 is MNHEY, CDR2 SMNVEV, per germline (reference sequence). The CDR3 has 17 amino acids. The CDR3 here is CASSWDGQDGNGNEQFF.

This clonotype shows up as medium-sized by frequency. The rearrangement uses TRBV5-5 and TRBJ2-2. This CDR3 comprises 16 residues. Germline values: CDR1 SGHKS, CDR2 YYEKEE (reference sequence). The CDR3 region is CASSLGNRYGTGELFF.

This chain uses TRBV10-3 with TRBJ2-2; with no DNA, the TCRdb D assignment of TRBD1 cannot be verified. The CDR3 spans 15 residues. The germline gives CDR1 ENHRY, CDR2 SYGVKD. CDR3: CAIKPGQGDTGELFF.

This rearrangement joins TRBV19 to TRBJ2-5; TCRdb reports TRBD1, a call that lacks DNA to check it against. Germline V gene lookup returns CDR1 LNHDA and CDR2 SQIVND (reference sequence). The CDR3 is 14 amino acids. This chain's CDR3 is CASSSPGGRETQYF.

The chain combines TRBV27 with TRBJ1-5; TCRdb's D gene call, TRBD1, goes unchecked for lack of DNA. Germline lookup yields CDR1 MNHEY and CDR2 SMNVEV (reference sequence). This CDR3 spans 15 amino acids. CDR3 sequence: CASSSGGFSNQPQHF.

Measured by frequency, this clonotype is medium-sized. The CDR3 reads CSVQNRDRALNTGELFF. V is TRBV29-1 and J is TRBJ2-2; checking the TCRdb D call of TRBD1 is not possible without DNA. CDR3 length: 17 amino acids. Germline CDR1 is SQVTM and CDR2 is ANQGSEA.

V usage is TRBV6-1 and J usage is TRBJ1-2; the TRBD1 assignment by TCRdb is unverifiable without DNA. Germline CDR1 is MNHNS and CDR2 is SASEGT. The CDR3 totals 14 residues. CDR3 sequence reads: CASRAGTELYGYTF.

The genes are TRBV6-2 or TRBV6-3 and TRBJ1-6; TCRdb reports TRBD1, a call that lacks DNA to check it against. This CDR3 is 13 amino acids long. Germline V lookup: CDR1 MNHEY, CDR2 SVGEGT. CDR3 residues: CASRTGNNSPLHF.

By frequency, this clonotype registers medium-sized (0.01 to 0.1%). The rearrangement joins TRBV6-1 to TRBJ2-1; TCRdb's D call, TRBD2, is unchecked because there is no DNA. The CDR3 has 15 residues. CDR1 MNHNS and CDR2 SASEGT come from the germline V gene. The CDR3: CASSEASAGGNEQFF.

CDR3 residues: CASTIGTGSTDTQYF. The V call is TRBV27, the J call TRBJ2-3; lacking DNA, the TRBD1 call made by TCRdb goes unchecked. Germline CDR1 reads MNHEY; CDR2 reads SMNVEV (reference sequence). The CDR3 sequence is 15 residues long.

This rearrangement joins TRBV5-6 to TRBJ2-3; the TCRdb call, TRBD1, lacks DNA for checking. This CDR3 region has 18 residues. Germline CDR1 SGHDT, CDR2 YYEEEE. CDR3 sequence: CASSSRRRAGVSTDTQYF.

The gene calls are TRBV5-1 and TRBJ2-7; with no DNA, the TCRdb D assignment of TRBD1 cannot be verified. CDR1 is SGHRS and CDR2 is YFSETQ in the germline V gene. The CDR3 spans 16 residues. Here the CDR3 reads CASSLAGPGQGSEQYF.

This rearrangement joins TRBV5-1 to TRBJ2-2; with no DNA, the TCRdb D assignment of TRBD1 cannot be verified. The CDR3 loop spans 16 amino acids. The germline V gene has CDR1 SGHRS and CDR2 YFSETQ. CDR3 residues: CASSLSAGARSGELFF.

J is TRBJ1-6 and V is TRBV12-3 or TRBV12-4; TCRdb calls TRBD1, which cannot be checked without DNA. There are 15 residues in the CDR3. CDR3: CASSTTGGRESPLHF.

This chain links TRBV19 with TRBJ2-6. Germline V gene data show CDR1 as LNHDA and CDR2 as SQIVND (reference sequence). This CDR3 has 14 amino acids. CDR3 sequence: CASSTGAGANVLTF. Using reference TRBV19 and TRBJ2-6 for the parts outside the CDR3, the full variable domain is DGGITQSPKYLFRKEGQNVTLSCEQNLNHDAMYWYRQDPGQGLRLIYYSQIVNDFQKGDIAEGYSVSREKKESFPLTVTSAQKNPTAFYLCASSTGAGANVLTFGAGSRLTVL.

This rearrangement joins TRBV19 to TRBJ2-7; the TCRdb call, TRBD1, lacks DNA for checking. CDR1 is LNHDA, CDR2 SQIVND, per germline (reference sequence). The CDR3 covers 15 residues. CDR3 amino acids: CASSIMGQGAYEQYF.

The CDR3 sequence is CAWSPMGPNYGYTF. The rearrangement joins TRBV30 to TRBJ1-2; TCRdb picks TRBD1, but there is no DNA to check that call. The germline CDR1 and CDR2 sequences are GTSNPN and SVGIG (reference sequence). CDR3 size: 14 residues.

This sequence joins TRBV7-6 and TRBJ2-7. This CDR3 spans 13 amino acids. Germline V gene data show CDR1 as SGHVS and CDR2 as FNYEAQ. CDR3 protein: CASSLAVSYEQYF. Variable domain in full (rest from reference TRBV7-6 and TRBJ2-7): GAGVSQSPRYKVTKRGQDVALRCDPISGHVSLYWYRQALGQGPEFLTYFNYEAQQDKSGLPNDRFSAERPEGSISTLTIQRTEQRDSAMYRCASSLAVSYEQYFGPGTRLTVT.

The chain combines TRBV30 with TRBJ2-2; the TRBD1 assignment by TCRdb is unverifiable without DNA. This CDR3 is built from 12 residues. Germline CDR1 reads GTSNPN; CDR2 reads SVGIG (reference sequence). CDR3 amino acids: CAWSRGAGELFF.